The subject of this entry is one T cell receptor (beta chain). The assay was immunoSEQ multiplex PCR, and TCRdb's table has in-frame clones only and misses some. The sample has roughly 110,000 clones; 92% are singletons. The V and J ends lost 1 base and 5 bases respectively, with 14 bases between them. Germline-derived CDR1 and CDR2 are LGHNA and YSLEER. The CDR3 has 15 residues. The data derive from a study of T cell changes during pregnancy in multiple sclerosis. Sequences were derived from peripheral blood, sampled in the third trimester of pregnancy. The chain is built from TRBV4-3 and TRBJ1-1; D ambiguous. This TCR was sampled from a female donor in good health, enrolled as a control in a pregnancy study. The CDR3 loop reads CASSQVMEGGTEAFF. The CDR3 DNA is TGCGCCAGCAGCCAAGTAATGGAGGGTGGAACTGAAGCTTTCTTT.